Listed below are T cell receptor beta chains from one sample, sequenced in a study of shared clonotypes between healthy human individuals. Repertoires were generated with immunoSEQ multiplex PCR, while TCRdb's copy carries only in-frame clones and drops some. Of about 2.4 million clones listed, 93% are singletons. The sample taken for sequencing was naive CD4+ T cells from PBMCs. These receptors came from a man aged 18-30 years in good health. Some clones in this sample may be carry-over from other donors' samples. Both conserved end residues are part of each CDR3. D genes are given only for firm matches. Part of the rows lack a size; the others show once, few, many or a class for expanded clones.

clone size	V gene	J gene	D gene	CDR3 protein	CDR3 DNA
NA	TRBV7-9	TRBJ2-7	NA	CASSPTDRLGNYEQYF	TGTGCCAGCAGCCCTACCGACAGGTTGGGAAACTACGAGCAGTACTTC
NA	TRBV2	TRBJ1-6	NA	CASSEEGDHNSPLHF	TGTGCCAGCAGTGAAGAAGGGGATCATAATTCACCCCTCCACTTT
NA	TRBV2	TRBJ2-7	NA	CASSTGNSYEQYF	TGTGCCAGCAGTACAGGGAATTCCTACGAGCAGTACTTC
NA	TRBV7-9	TRBJ2-7	NA	CASSLDAVSYEQYF	TGTGCCAGCAGCTTAGACGCGGTCTCCTACGAGCAGTACTTC
NA	TRBV5-4	TRBJ1-2	TRBD1	CASKTRGQAGDYGYTF	TGTGCCAGCAAGACCCGCGGACAGGCGGGGGACTATGGCTACACCTTC
NA	TRBV2	TRBJ2-5	NA	CASSPGDLQETQYF	TGTGCCAGCAGCCCAGGGGACTTGCAAGAGACCCAGTACTTC
NA	TRBV5-8	TRBJ1-2	TRBD1	CASSPQGLSGYGYTF	TGTGCCAGCAGTCCACAGGGGCTCTCAGGCTATGGCTACACCTTC
NA	TRBV7-2	TRBJ1-3	NA	CASSRPGAPGNTIYF	TGTGCCAGCAGCCGTCCAGGGGCGCCTGGAAACACCATATATTTT
NA	TRBV28	TRBJ1-4	NA	CATLGEKLFF	TGTGCCACTTTGGGTGAAAAACTGTTTTTT
NA	TRBV6-1	TRBJ2-5	NA	CASSGSRGETQYF	TGTGCCAGCAGTGGTTCTAGAGGCGAGACCCAGTACTTC
NA	TRBV5-1	TRBJ1-1	NA	CASSWGGGENTEAFF	TGCGCCAGCAGCTGGGGAGGAGGGGAGAACACTGAAGCTTTCTTT
NA	TRBV27	TRBJ2-7	NA	CASSLKQGPYEQYF	TGTGCCAGCAGTTTAAAACAGGGTCCCTACGAGCAGTACTTC
NA	TRBV5-4	TRBJ2-5	TRBD2	CASYLRSGRIGETQYF	TGTGCCAGCTACCTGCGAAGCGGGAGAATCGGTGAGACCCAGTACTTC
NA	TRBV28	TRBJ2-7	TRBD2	CASRGLAGVGGSYEQYF	TGTGCCAGCAGGGGACTAGCGGGAGTCGGGGGCTCCTACGAGCAGTACTTC
NA	TRBV30	TRBJ1-1	NA	CAWSGGRGEPFF	TGTGCCTGGAGTGGCGGGAGGGGCGAACCTTTCTTT
NA	TRBV6-5	TRBJ2-3	TRBD2	CASTNRGGSTDTQYF	TGTGCCAGCACCAACCGCGGGGGGAGCACAGATACGCAGTATTTT
NA	TRBV7-9	TRBJ2-5	NA	CASTLGTTRDQETQYF	TGTGCCAGCACCCTCGGCACCACTAGAGACCAAGAGACCCAGTACTTC
once	TRBV5-1	TRBJ2-2	TRBD2	CASSPGTSGTNTGELFF	TGCGCCAGCAGCCCGGGGACTAGCGGGACGAACACCGGGGAGCTGTTTTTT
NA	TRBV7-3	TRBJ2-1	TRBD1	CASSLTGMMDEQFF	TGTGCCAGCAGCTTGACAGGGATGATGGATGAGCAGTTCTTC
NA	TRBV30	TRBJ1-6	TRBD1	CAWSIQGAGSPLHF	TGTGCCTGGAGCATACAGGGGGCAGGTTCACCCCTCCACTTT
NA	TRBV15	TRBJ2-7	TRBD2	CATSSRRGSGSFNFEQYF	TGTGCCACCAGCTCCCGCCGGGGTAGCGGGAGCTTCAACTTCGAGCAGTACTTC
NA	TRBV27	TRBJ2-2	TRBD1	CASSSSSWDRDGTGELFF	TGTGCCAGCAGTTCCTCATCCTGGGACAGGGATGGCACCGGGGAGCTGTTTTTT
NA	TRBV11-2	TRBJ1-2	TRBD1	CASSYGTGGYGYTF	TGTGCCAGCAGCTACGGGACAGGGGGATATGGCTACACCTTC
NA	TRBV7-3	TRBJ2-7	NA	CASSLRDSSYEQYF	TGTGCCAGCAGCTTGCGGGACAGCTCCTACGAGCAGTACTTC
NA	TRBV11-2	TRBJ1-2	NA	CASSLVVNANYGYTF	TGTGCCAGCAGCTTAGTTGTCAACGCTAACTATGGCTACACCTTC
NA	TRBV19	TRBJ1-3	NA	CASRGGLSSGNTIYF	TGTGCCAGTAGAGGGGGACTGAGCTCTGGAAACACCATATATTTT